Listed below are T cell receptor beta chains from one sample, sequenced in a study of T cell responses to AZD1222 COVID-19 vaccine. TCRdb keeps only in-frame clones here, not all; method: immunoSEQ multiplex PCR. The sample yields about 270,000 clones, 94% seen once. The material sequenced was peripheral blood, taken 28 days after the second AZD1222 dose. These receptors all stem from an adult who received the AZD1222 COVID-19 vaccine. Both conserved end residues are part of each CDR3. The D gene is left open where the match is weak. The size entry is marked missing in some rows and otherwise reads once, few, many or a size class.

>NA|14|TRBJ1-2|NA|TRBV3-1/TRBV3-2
CASSQERGGEGYTF
TGTGCCAGCAGCCAAGAAAGAGGGGGGGAAGGCTACACCTTC
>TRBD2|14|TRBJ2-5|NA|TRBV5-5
CASAWAGEWETQYF
TGTGCCTCGGCGTGGGCGGGGGAGTGGGAGACCCAGTACTTC
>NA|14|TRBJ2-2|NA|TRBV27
CASSVGYGTGELFF
TGTGCCAGCAGCGTGGGGTATGGGACCGGGGAGCTGTTTTTT
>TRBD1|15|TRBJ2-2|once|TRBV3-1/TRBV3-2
CASRETGVNTGELFF
TGTGCCAGCAGGGAGACAGGGGTAAACACCGGGGAGCTGTTTTTT
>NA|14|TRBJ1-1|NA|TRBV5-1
CASSTLTGWAEAFF
TGCGCCAGCAGCACATTGACAGGATGGGCTGAAGCTTTCTTT
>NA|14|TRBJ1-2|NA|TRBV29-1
CSVGDSGIRGAYTF
TGCAGCGTCGGGGACTCCGGGATCCGAGGGGCCTACACCTTC
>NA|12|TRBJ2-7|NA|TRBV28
CASSFASYEQYF
TGTGCCAGCAGTTTTGCGTCCTACGAGCAGTACTTC
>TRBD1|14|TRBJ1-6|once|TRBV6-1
CASSENRGNSPLHF
TGTGCCAGCAGTGAAAACAGGGGGAATTCACCCCTCCACTTT
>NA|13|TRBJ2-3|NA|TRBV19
CASTSTGTDTQYF
TGTGCCAGTACCTCGACTGGCACAGATACGCAGTATTTT
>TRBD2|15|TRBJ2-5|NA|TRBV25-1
CASSEWGLAGGTQYF
TGTGCCAGCAGTGAATGGGGACTAGCGGGAGGAACCCAGTACTTC
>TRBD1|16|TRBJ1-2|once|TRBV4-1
CASSPRDRDPNYGYTF
TGCGCCAGCAGCCCACGGGACAGGGATCCTAACTATGGCTACACCTTC